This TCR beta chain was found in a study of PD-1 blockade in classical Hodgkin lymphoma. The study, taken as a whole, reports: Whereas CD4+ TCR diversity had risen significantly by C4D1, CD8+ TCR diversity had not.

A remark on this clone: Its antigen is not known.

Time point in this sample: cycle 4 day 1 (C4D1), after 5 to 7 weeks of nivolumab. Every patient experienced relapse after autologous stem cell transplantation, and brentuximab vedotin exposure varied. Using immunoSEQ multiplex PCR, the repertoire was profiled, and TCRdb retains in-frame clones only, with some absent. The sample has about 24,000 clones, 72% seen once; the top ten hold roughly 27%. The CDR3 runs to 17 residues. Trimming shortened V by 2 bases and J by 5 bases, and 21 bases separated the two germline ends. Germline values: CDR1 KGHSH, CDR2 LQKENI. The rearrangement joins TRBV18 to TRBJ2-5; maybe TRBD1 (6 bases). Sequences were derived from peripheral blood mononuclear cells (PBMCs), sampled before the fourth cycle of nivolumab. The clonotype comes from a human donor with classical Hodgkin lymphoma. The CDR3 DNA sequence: TGTGCCAGCTCACCATCACGCCAGGGGAAGATAGGCGAGACCCAGTACTTC. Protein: CASSPSRQGKIGETQYF.